What follows is one T cell receptor beta chain and its context. The data were taken from a study of patients and donors after allogeneic stem cell transplantation. TCRdb re-derived calls from the RT-PCR reads in MiXCR, one entry per CDR3 protein. This table has some 200,000 distinct CDR3 sequences, 41% appearing once. The V end lost 5 bases, the J end lost 9 bases, and 11 bases lay between the germline ends. This CDR3 has 11 amino acids. Germline V gives CDR1 DFQATT, CDR2 SNEGSKA (reference sequence). Sequenced material: blood, either unsorted or a sorted T cell fraction (not recorded which). The chain uses TRBV20-1 and TRBJ2-1; no clear D gene. This TCR derives from a human donor who was either an allogeneic HSCT recipient or a stem cell or donor lymphocyte infusion donor (not recorded which). It is not recorded whose cells these are; they may come from a transplant donor. CDR3 amino acids: CSAPLIGEQFF. CDR3 nucleotide sequence: TGCAGTGCTCCCCTCATTGGTGAGCAGTTCTTC.